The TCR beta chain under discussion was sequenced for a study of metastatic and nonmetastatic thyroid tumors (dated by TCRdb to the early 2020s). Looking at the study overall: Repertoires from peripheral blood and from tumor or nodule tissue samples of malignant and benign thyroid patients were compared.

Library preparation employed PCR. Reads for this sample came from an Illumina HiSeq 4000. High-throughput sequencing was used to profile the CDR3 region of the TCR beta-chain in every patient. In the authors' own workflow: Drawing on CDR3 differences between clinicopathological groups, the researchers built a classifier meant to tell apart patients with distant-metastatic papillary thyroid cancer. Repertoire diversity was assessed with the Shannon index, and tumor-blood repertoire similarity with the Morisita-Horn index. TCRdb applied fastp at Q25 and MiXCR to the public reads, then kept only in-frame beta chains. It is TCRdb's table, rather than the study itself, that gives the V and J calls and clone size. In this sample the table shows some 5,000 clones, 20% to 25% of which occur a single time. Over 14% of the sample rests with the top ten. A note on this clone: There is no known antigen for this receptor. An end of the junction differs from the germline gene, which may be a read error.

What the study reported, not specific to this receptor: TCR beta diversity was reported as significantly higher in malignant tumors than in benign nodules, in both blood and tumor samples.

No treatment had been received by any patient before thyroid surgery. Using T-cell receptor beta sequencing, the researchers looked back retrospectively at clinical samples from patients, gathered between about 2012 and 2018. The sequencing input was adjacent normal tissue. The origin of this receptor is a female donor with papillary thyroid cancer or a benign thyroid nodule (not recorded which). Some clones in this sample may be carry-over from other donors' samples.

The CDR3 is CATSRGFQESQYF. DNA sequence: TGTGCCACCAGCAGAGGTTTCCAAGAGTCCCAGTACTTC. The sequence is built from TRBV15 and TRBJ2-5, with no confidently assigned D gene. The CDR3 measures 13 amino acids from cysteine to phenylalanine. Only the CDR3 part of the read is kept: 39 bases, read in frame from the first base. The CDR1 and CDR2 encoded by the germline V gene (reference sequence) are LNHNV and YYDKDF. With the rest looked up from the reference TRBV15 and TRBJ2-5 genes rather than sequenced, the full variable domain is DAMVIQNPRYQVTQFGKPVTLSCSQTLNHNVMYWYQQKSSQAPKLLFHYYDKDFNNEADTPDNFQSRRPNTSFCFLDIRSPGLGDTAMYLCATSRGFQESQYFGPGTRLLVL.